This entry lists 5 T cell receptor beta chains sequenced from one sample in a study of CD8+ T cells in alopecia areata. The sequencing template was cDNA reverse transcribed from extracted RNA. The protocol was immunoSEQ multiplex PCR, while the TCRdb copy is restricted to in-frame clones and leaves out a portion. The table lists about 140,000 clones, approximately 65% of them singletons, with 35% to 40% in the top ten. The specimen was CD8+ T cells sorted from blood. The receptor set was obtained from a human donor in good health.

The J gene is TRBJ2-5, the V gene TRBV15; the D is unclear. Germline V gene sequence: CDR1 LNHNV, CDR2 YYDKDF (reference sequence). The CDR3 length is 14 residues. Trimming left V 7 bases short and J 1 base short, with 13 bases between. The CDR3 protein is CATMPAEVQETQYF. In nucleotides, the CDR3 is TGTGCCACCATGCCCGCCGAAGTCCAAGAGACCCAGTACTTC.

This clone has a handful of counts. This chain connects TRBV27 to TRBJ1-1; 8 bases match TRBD1. The CDR3 consists of 13 residues. The V gene's germline CDR1 is MNHEY and CDR2 SMNVEV (reference sequence). V dropped 2 bases and J dropped 7; count of bases not matched to a gene: 3. The CDR3 nucleotides read TGTGCCAGCAGTTTACCCGGACAGGGTGAAGCTTTCTTT. Amino acid sequence: CASSLPGQGEAFF.

This clone was found a few times. The V call is TRBV9, the J call TRBJ1-2; D is possibly TRBD1 (5 bases). Germline CDR1 is SGDLS and CDR2 is YYNGEE. The V end was cut by 7 bases, the J end by 2 bases, with 12 bases between. The CDR3 length is 13 residues. CDR3 DNA sequence: TGTGCCAGCTATCGGGGCAGGAACTATGGCTACACCTTC. Protein product: CASYRGRNYGYTF.

The genes are TRBV2 and TRBJ2-7; 9 bases align to TRBD1. Germline CDR1 SNHLY, CDR2 FYNNEI. CDR3 length: 11 residues. V dropped 10 bases and J dropped 5; count of bases not matched to a gene: 3. The CDR3 sequence: CAMDRGHEQYF. CDR3 sequence (DNA): TGTGCCATGGACAGGGGCCACGAGCAGTACTTC.

This clone was counted a few times. This rearrangement joins TRBV29-1 to TRBJ2-1; D might be TRBD2 (5 bases). This CDR3 comprises 18 residues. Per germline, CDR1 SQVTM and CDR2 ANQGSEA. V lost 7 bases and J lost 0, with 25 bases in between. The CDR3, as DNA: TGCAGCGCCCCTTTTCGGGGAAACTTAACGAGCTCCTACAATGAGCAGTTCTTC. It is translated as CSAPFRGNLTSSYNEQFF.